This TCR beta chain was profiled in a study of blood T cell repertoires in COVID-19. Libraries were prepared by immunoSEQ multiplex PCR; TCRdb keeps only in-frame clonotypes and omits some of them. This table holds around 340,000 clones, about four fifths found once. This CDR3 spans 18 amino acids. The V and J ends lost 4 bases and 8 bases, in that order; junction bases with no gene match: 17. Germline V gene data show CDR1 as SGHRS and CDR2 as YFSETQ. Sequenced input: peripheral blood. This TCR was recovered from a man aged 25-40 years with active or convalescent COVID-19. The chain combines TRBV5-1 with TRBJ2-1, with 11 bases identical to TRBD2. CDR3 DNA: TGCGCCAGCAGCGGCTGGACTAGCGGGTCCCTCAGGTCGCATGAGCAGTTCTTC. This codes for CASSGWTSGSLRSHEQFF. The variable domain in full, with the rest retrieved from reference TRBV5-1 and TRBJ2-1, is KAGVTQTPRYLIKTRGQQVTLSCSPISGHRSVSWYQQTPGQGLQFLFEYFSETQRNKGNFPGRFSGRQFSNSRSEMNVSTLELGDSALYLCASSGWTSGSLRSHEQFFGPGTRLTVL.